Below, one T cell receptor beta chain is given with its context. This record belongs to a study of blood T cell repertoires in COVID-19. The CDR3 has 13 amino acids. Germline assignment: CDR1 MNHEY and CDR2 SVGAGI. Trimming cost V 2 bases and J 4 bases, with 6 bases left between them. Produced via immunoSEQ multiplex PCR; TCRdb's table is partial and in-frame only. Among roughly 200,000 clones listed, 80% to 85% were seen once. J is TRBJ2-1 and V is TRBV6-5, with D possibly matching TRBD1 (5 bases). This receptor was obtained from an elderly woman with active or convalescent COVID-19. The specimen was peripheral blood. CDR3 bases: TGTGCCAGCAGTTACGACAGTTACAATGAGCAGTTCTTC. It is translated as CASSYDSYNEQFF.